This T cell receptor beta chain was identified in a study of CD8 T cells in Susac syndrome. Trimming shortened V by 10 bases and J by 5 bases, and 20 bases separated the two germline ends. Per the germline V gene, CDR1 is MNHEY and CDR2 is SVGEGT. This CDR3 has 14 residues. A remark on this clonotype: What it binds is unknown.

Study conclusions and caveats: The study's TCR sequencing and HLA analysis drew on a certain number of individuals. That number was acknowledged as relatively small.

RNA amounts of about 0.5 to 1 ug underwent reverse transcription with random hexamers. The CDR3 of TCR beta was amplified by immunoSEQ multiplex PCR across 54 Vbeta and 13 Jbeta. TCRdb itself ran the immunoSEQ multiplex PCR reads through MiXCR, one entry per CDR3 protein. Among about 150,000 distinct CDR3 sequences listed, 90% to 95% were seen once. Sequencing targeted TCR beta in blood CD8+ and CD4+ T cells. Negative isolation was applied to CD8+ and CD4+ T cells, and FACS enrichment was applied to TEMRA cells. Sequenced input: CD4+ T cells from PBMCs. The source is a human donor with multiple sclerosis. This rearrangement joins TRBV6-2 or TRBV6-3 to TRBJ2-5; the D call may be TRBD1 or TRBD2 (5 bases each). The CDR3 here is CATGRERVTETQYF. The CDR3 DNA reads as TGTGCCACCGGCAGGGAGAGGGTTACGGAGACCCAGTACTTC.